Presented here are 16 T cell receptor beta chains from one specimen sequenced in a study of Ad26.COV2.S vaccination and SARS-CoV-2 variants. The treatment was: about 20 received Ad26.COV2.S at low or high dose, single or two shots; about 5 received placebo; per-sample allocation not given. Material that was analyzed had been drawn on day 63 after the first vaccine or placebo injection. Using immunoSEQ multiplex PCR, the repertoire was profiled, and TCRdb retains in-frame clones only, with some absent. The data hold a few hundred thousand clones, with roughly 84% observed a single time. Sequencing was performed on peripheral blood, taken in a trial of Ad26.COV2.S vaccine versus placebo. These receptors all come from a person between 18 and 59 years old who received the Ad26.COV2.S COVID-19 vaccine or a placebo.

The chain recombines TRBV7-2 with TRBJ1-1; D remains ambiguous. This CDR3 comprises 15 residues. V lost 5 bases to trimming and J lost 1 base, with 14 bases between them. CDR1 SGHTA and CDR2 FQGNSA come from the germline V gene. The CDR3 reads CASSREQAKNTEAFF. The CDR3 coding sequence is TGTGCCAGCAGCCGCGAGCAGGCCAAGAACACTGAAGCTTTCTTT.

This rearrangement joins TRBV7-6 to TRBJ1-5; TRBD1 might be the D (5 bases). Per the germline V gene, CDR1 is SGHVS and CDR2 is FNYEAQ. The CDR3 is 15 residues long. Between the trimmed V and J ends, which lost 1 base and 5 bases, there was a span of 12 bases. CDR3 nucleotides: TGTGCCAGCAGCTTAGTGGGGGGTAGGGATCAGCCCCAGCATTTT. Translated, it gives CASSLVGGRDQPQHF.

V and J are TRBV5-1 and TRBJ1-1, with TRBD1 as a possible D gene (5 bases). Between the trimmed V and J ends, which lost 0 bases and 0 bases, there was a span of 12 bases. This CDR3 spans 16 amino acids. From germline, CDR1 is SGHRS and CDR2 YFSETQ. This CDR3 reads CASSLGQGLMNTEAFF. CDR3 sequence (DNA): TGCGCCAGCAGCTTGGGGCAGGGCCTCATGAACACTGAAGCTTTCTTT.

As regards this clone: At one boundary the junction diverges from the germline segment, which might be a read error. The gene calls are TRBV7-9 and TRBJ1-1; 7 nucleotides match TRBD1. This CDR3 has 13 residues. Germline CDR1 is SEHNR and CDR2 is FQNEAQ (reference sequence). The CDR3 here is CASSLGGTVPVGF. The DNA of the CDR3 is TGTGCCAGCAGCTTAGGAGGGACAGTCCCTGTAGGCTTT.

The gene calls are TRBV6-1 and TRBJ2-7; 7 nucleotides align to TRBD1. The CDR3 spans 14 residues. Germline lookup yields CDR1 MNHNS and CDR2 SASEGT. J lost 3 bases, V lost 3 bases, and 5 bases had no gene match. DNA for the CDR3: TGTGCCAGCAGTGACCGGGACAGTATCTACGAGCAGTACTTC. Encoded protein: CASSDRDSIYEQYF.

The DNA of the CDR3 is TGCGCCAGCAGCTTGCCGGGATCCTACAATGAGCAGTTCTTC. Translation gives CASSLPGSYNEQFF. The chain joins TRBV5-1 to TRBJ2-1; D possibly corresponds to TRBD2 (5 bases). Per germline, CDR1 SGHRS and CDR2 YFSETQ. V lost 1 base and J lost 1, with 6 bases in between. This CDR3 is built from 14 residues.

V usage is TRBV6-6 and J usage is TRBJ1-5; no reliable D call. CDR3 size: 14 residues. V was pared by 6 bases and J by 0 bases, with 9 bases between. Germline-derived CDR1 and CDR2 are MNHNY and SVGAGI (reference sequence). In DNA form, the CDR3 reads TGTGCCAGCAGCCGACCGGGTAGCAATCAGCCCCAGCATTTT. Translation gives CASSRPGSNQPQHF.

This chain connects TRBV4-3 to TRBJ1-2; 9 nucleotides agree with TRBD1. The germline gives CDR1 LGHNA, CDR2 YSLEER. The CDR3 spans 14 residues. V dropped 3 bases and J dropped 5; count of bases not matched to a gene: 4. CDR3 DNA: TGCGCCAGCAGCCATCCCGGGACAGGGTATGGCTACACCTTC. This codes for CASSHPGTGYGYTF.

The gene calls are TRBV27 and TRBJ1-5, with D maybe TRBD1 (6 bases). The CDR3 extends over 15 amino acids. Germline V gene data show CDR1 as MNHEY and CDR2 as SMNVEV (reference sequence). Trimming pared 6 bases from V and 2 bases from J, leaving 14 bases between. CDR3 protein: CASSPRAGGNQPQHF. CDR3 coding DNA: TGTGCCAGCAGCCCACGTGCAGGGGGCAATCAGCCCCAGCATTTT.

This rearrangement joins TRBV7-9 to TRBJ1-6, with 9 bases that match TRBD1. The CDR3 has 15 amino acids. V dropped 5 bases and J dropped 8; count of bases not matched to a gene: 7. Per the germline V gene, CDR1 is SEHNR and CDR2 is FQNEAQ (reference sequence). In DNA form, the CDR3 reads TGTGCCAGCAGCCCGGGACAGGGATTATATTCACCCCTCCACTTT. Residues: CASSPGQGLYSPLHF.

The rearrangement links TRBV19 to TRBJ2-2, with D unresolved. The CDR3 runs 13 residues. Germline CDR1 and CDR2: LNHDA and SQIVND (reference sequence). V lost 1 base and J lost 6, with 6 bases in between. The CDR3 nucleotides read TGTGCCAGTAGTATAGGACCGGCCGGGGAGCTGTTTTTT. Encoded protein: CASSIGPAGELFF.

The CDR3 DNA follows: TGCGCCAGCAGCACCATGACCACTTACGAGCAGTACTTC. It is translated as CASSTMTTYEQYF. The V gene is TRBV5-1, the J gene TRBJ2-7; D is unresolved. The CDR3 consists of 13 residues. V gave up 4 bases and J gave up 4 bases, with 12 bases separating them. CDR1 is SGHRS, CDR2 YFSETQ, per germline.

The chain carries TRBV11-3 and TRBJ1-5; D remains unclear. Trimming shortened V by 5 bases and J by 10 bases, and 21 bases separated the two germline ends. The CDR3 is made up of 15 amino acids. Germline V gene sequence: CDR1 SGHNT, CDR2 YENEEA. The CDR3 DNA sequence: TGTGCCAGCAGCCAGGCAGACATCGGAAAGTTACCCCAGCATTTT. It is translated as CASSQADIGKLPQHF.

This chain connects TRBV21-1 to TRBJ1-5; the listed D gene, TRBD1, was not tested against the DNA. TRBV21-1 is a pseudogene segment. The CDR3 totals 16 residues. The CDR3 bases are TGTGCCAGCAGCGAGAGACCCGGGACAGGGCGTCAGCCCCAGCATTTT. Translating gives CASSERPGTGRQPQHF.

The gene calls are TRBV6-5 and TRBJ1-2; no firm D call. This CDR3 region has 15 residues. The V gene lost 10 bases and the J gene lost 8 bases, with 26 bases spanning the gap. Per germline, CDR1 MNHEY and CDR2 SVGAGI. The CDR3 is CATLQSRRTSSGYTF. The CDR3 DNA sequence: TGTGCCACACTCCAATCAAGGCGGACCAGCAGCGGCTACACCTTC.

This clone was observed a few times. The V and J genes are TRBV6-6 and TRBJ1-6; the D gene is possibly TRBD1 (6 bases). The CDR3 extends over 15 amino acids. Trimming removed 6 bases from V and 6 bases from J, with 15 bases in between. The germline V gene encodes CDR1 MNHNY and CDR2 SVGAGI (reference sequence). This CDR3 is CASSERQGPNSPLHF. Written as DNA, the CDR3 is TGTGCCAGCAGCGAACGGCAGGGGCCTAATTCACCCCTCCACTTT.